These 32 T cell receptor beta chains were sequenced from one sample in a study of control samples from healthy donors and cancer patients. The protocol was immunoSEQ multiplex PCR, while the TCRdb copy is restricted to in-frame clones and leaves out a portion. In the table there are about 170,000 clones, around 90% of which are singletons. The sequencing sample was made of blood. The source of these receptors is a woman in her twenties or thirties in good health.

Here the CDR3 DNA reads TGTGCCAGCAGCCGTGGTGGACAGATAGATCAGCCCCAGCATTTT. Translation gives CASSRGGQIDQPQHF. The V call is TRBV5-4, the J call TRBJ1-5; tentatively, D is TRBD1 (6 bases). Germline CDR1 and CDR2: SGHNT and YYREEE (reference sequence). V was clipped by 4 bases and J by 5 bases, with 16 bases between them. The CDR3 has 15 residues.

The rearrangement uses TRBV7-9 and TRBJ2-1, with 9 positions matching TRBD1. With V trimmed by 11 bases and J by 3 bases, 11 bases remained unmatched. The CDR3 loop spans 15 amino acids. Germline values: CDR1 SEHNR, CDR2 FQNEAQ (reference sequence). The CDR3 DNA is TGTGCCGGCCGAGTCGGGACAGGGAACTACAATGAGCAGTTCTTC. The encoded protein is CAGRVGTGNYNEQFF.

CDR3 region: CASSPGQGQETQYF. As DNA, the CDR3 is TGTGCCAGCAGCCCCGGACAGGGCCAAGAGACCCAGTACTTC. This chain links TRBV4-2 with TRBJ2-5; TRBD1 matches at 8 bases. Per the germline V gene, CDR1 is LGHNA and CDR2 is YNFKEQ. This CDR3 is built from 14 residues. Unmatched junction bases numbered 2, after V lost 4 bases and J lost 1 base.

V usage is TRBV7-6 and J usage is TRBJ2-7, with 9 bases that match TRBD1. Germline CDR1 and CDR2: SGHVS and FNYEAQ. V lost 1 base, J lost 6 bases, and 7 bases stayed unmatched. The CDR3 is 15 amino acids. The CDR3 loop reads CASSLEGQGQGEQYV. The CDR3 DNA sequence: TGTGCCAGCAGCTTAGAGGGACAGGGTCAAGGCGAGCAGTACGTC.

This clone was detected only a few times. The CDR3 DNA sequence: TGTGCCAGCAGTGTAACTAGCGGGGGGGCAGATACGCAGTATTTT. This translates into CASSVTSGGADTQYF. The chain combines TRBV6-4 with TRBJ2-3; TRBD2 matches 13 bases. With 4 bases clipped from V and 4 bases from J, the junction kept 2 bases outside the gene matches. The V gene's germline CDR1 is MRHNA and CDR2 SNTAGT. The CDR3 spans 15 residues.

The CDR3 loop is CASNRRDSRTDTQYF. DNA for the CDR3: TGTGCCAGCAACCGAAGGGACTCCCGCACAGATACGCAGTATTTT. The rearrangement uses TRBV7-9 and TRBJ2-3; D is perhaps TRBD2 (6 bases). V lost 7 bases and J lost 1, with 15 bases in between. CDR3 size: 15 residues. Per germline, CDR1 SEHNR and CDR2 FQNEAQ (reference sequence).

Worth noting for this clone: Germline and junction disagree at one end, which may indicate a read error. The chain couples TRBV29-1 to TRBJ2-2; D perhaps matches TRBD1 (6 bases). Germline values: CDR1 SQVTM, CDR2 ANQGSEA. The CDR3 length is 14 residues. The CDR3: CSVEDRLNTGELFF. CDR3 DNA: TGCAGCGTGGAAGACAGGTTGAACACCGGGGAGCTGTTTTTT.

This clone was recorded a few times. The same CDR3 can be traced to other DNA sequences in this sample. The chain uses TRBV27 and TRBJ1-5; no clear D. The CDR3 is 13 amino acids. Trimming cost V 2 bases and J 5 bases, with 7 bases left between them. Germline CDR1 MNHEY, CDR2 SMNVEV (reference sequence). DNA of the CDR3: TGTGCCAGCAGTTTAAATAGTTATCAGCCCCAGCATTTT. Protein: CASSLNSYQPQHF.

This chain joins TRBV2 and TRBJ1-4; D possibly corresponds to TRBD1 (5 bases). The V and J ends lost 6 bases and 9 bases respectively, with 14 bases between them. CDR1 and CDR2 from the germline V gene are SNHLY and FYNNEI. The CDR3 covers 13 residues. The CDR3 loop reads CASSTGGTKKLFF. The CDR3, as DNA: TGTGCCAGCAGCACGGGGGGGACTAAAAAACTGTTTTTT.

The V call is TRBV4-1, the J call TRBJ2-5; tentatively, D is TRBD1 (6 bases). The CDR3 contains 14 residues. Germline V gene lookup returns CDR1 MGHRA and CDR2 YSYEKL. Between the trimmed V and J ends, which lost 1 base and 2 bases, there was a span of 8 bases. DNA of the CDR3: TGCGCCAGCAGCCAAGTAGGACAGCAAGAGACCCAGTACTTC. It translates to CASSQVGQQETQYF.

J is TRBJ1-4 and V is TRBV7-9, with D perhaps matching TRBD1 (5 bases). V gave up 1 base and J gave up 5 bases, with 11 bases separating them. The germline CDR1 and CDR2 sequences are SEHNR and FQNEAQ (reference sequence). The CDR3 covers 15 residues. CDR3 loop: CASSLEAGRNEKLFF. CDR3 DNA sequence: TGTGCCAGCAGCTTAGAGGCAGGGCGGAATGAAAAACTGTTTTTT.

The chain couples TRBV7-9 to TRBJ2-1, with a tentative D call TRBD2 (5 bases). This CDR3 has 17 residues. The V end lost 2 bases, the J end lost 0 bases, and 14 bases lay between the germline ends. Germline V CDR1 and CDR2: SEHNR, FQNEAQ (reference sequence). DNA for the CDR3: TGTGCCAGCAGCTTAAATCGGGGTCCGACCTCCTACAATGAGCAGTTCTTC. Protein: CASSLNRGPTSYNEQFF.

The chain couples TRBV4-1 to TRBJ2-3; 9 positions match TRBD2. The ends lost 0 bases at V and 2 bases at J; junction bases unmatched: 6. CDR1 MGHRA and CDR2 YSYEKL come from the germline V gene. The CDR3 runs to 17 residues. The CDR3 DNA reads TGCGCCAGCAGCCAAGAACCCCTAGCGGGATTCACAGATACGCAGTATTTT. This translates into CASSQEPLAGFTDTQYF.

The chain combines TRBV5-6 with TRBJ2-7; D may correspond to TRBD1 or TRBD2 (5 bases each). CDR1 SGHDT and CDR2 YYEEEE come from the germline V gene. CDR3 length: 15 residues. Trimming removed 3 bases at V and 3 bases at J, with 16 bases between. This CDR3 reads CASSSTGKGSYEQYF. In nucleotides, the CDR3 is TGTGCCAGCAGCTCCACCGGGAAGGGGAGCTACGAGCAGTACTTC.

The J gene is TRBJ1-1, the V gene TRBV19; D perhaps matches TRBD1 (5 bases). With 6 bases removed from V and 4 bases from J, the gap between germline ends came to 15 bases. The CDR3 runs 14 residues. Germline CDR1 and CDR2: LNHDA and SQIVND (reference sequence). This CDR3 reads CASRMAGTGTEAFF. CDR3 nucleotide sequence: TGTGCCAGTAGAATGGCGGGGACGGGCACTGAAGCTTTCTTT.

This clone was seen a single time. V and J are TRBV5-1 and TRBJ1-1; 7 bases agree with TRBD1. Unmatched junction bases numbered 4, after V lost 4 bases and J lost 1 base. This CDR3 comprises 14 residues. Germline V gene sequence: CDR1 SGHRS, CDR2 YFSETQ. The CDR3 region is CASSPRDRNTEAFF. DNA for the CDR3: TGCGCCAGCAGCCCCCGGGACAGGAACACTGAAGCTTTCTTT.

The chain employs TRBV27 and TRBJ1-5; possibly TRBD1 for D (5 bases). V was shortened by 3 bases and J by 8 bases, with 17 bases between the two germline ends. The CDR3 runs 15 residues. Germline values: CDR1 MNHEY, CDR2 SMNVEV (reference sequence). CDR3 nucleotide sequence: TGTGCCAGCAGTTTCGGCCGGGGCTCAACAGAGCCCCAGCATTTT. Its translation is CASSFGRGSTEPQHF.

V is TRBV5-5 and J is TRBJ2-1; TRBD2 aligns across 12 bases. This CDR3 is 15 amino acids long. V dropped 3 bases and J dropped 4; count of bases not matched to a gene: 2. Germline CDR1 reads SGHKS; CDR2 reads YYEKEE (reference sequence). Here the CDR3 reads CASSYGTSGYNEQFF. The CDR3 nucleotides are TGTGCCAGCAGCTACGGGACTAGCGGGTACAATGAGCAGTTCTTC. The entire variable domain, with the rest obtained from reference TRBV5-5 and TRBJ2-1, is as follows: DAGVTQSPTHLIKTRGQQVTLRCSPISGHKSVSWYQQVLGQGPQFIFQYYEKEERGRGNFPDRFSARQFPNYSSELNVNALLLGDSALYLCASSYGTSGYNEQFFGPGTRLTVL.

V is TRBV30 and J is TRBJ2-6; no clear D gene. CDR1 GTSNPN and CDR2 SVGIG come from the germline V gene (reference sequence). The CDR3 sequence is 15 residues long. The germline V and J ends were trimmed by 1 base and 1 base, with 8 bases remaining between them. In DNA form, the CDR3 reads TGTGCCTGGAGTGGTCAGGTTTCTGGGGCCAACGTCCTGACTTTC. Translation gives CAWSGQVSGANVLTF.

J is TRBJ1-3 and V is TRBV5-4; D unclear. CDR3 size: 17 residues. Trimming took 3 bases from V and 0 from J, leaving 16 bases between them. CDR1 is SGHNT, CDR2 YYREEE, per germline (reference sequence). The CDR3: CASSSWTDAISGNTIYF. The DNA for the CDR3 is TGTGCCAGCAGCTCCTGGACGGACGCCATCTCTGGAAACACCATATATTTT.

The chain uses TRBV7-2 and TRBJ2-1; TRBD2 agrees at 14 bases. The J segment lost 10 bases and the V segment lost 5 bases, leaving 4 bases of the junction unmatched. The CDR3 covers 14 residues. CDR1 is SGHTA, CDR2 FQGNSA, per germline. The CDR3 protein is CASSRGLAGEEQFF. DNA of the CDR3: TGTGCCAGCAGCCGGGGACTAGCGGGGGAAGAGCAGTTCTTC.

V usage is TRBV6-5 and J usage is TRBJ2-7; D is undetermined. The CDR3 covers 13 residues. Looked up from germline, CDR1 is MNHEY and CDR2 is SVGAGI. The germline V and J ends were trimmed by 2 bases and 3 bases, with 8 bases remaining between them. The CDR3 bases are TGTGCCAGCAGTTACAATATAGACTACGAGCAGTACTTC. Protein sequence: CASSYNIDYEQYF.

The CDR3 reads CSASGTSPSSGANVLTF. The CDR3 region has the DNA TGCAGTGCTAGTGGGACAAGTCCGTCCTCTGGGGCCAACGTCCTGACTTTC. This chain uses TRBV20-1 with TRBJ2-6, with D possibly being TRBD1 (6 bases). CDR1 is DFQATT, CDR2 SNEGSKA, per germline (reference sequence). Trimming shortened V by 3 bases and J by 0 bases, and 15 bases separated the two germline ends. CDR3 length: 17 amino acids.

The V call is TRBV9, the J call TRBJ2-1; 10 nucleotides match TRBD2. The J segment lost 0 bases and the V segment lost 0 bases, leaving 6 bases of the junction unmatched. Germline CDR1 SGDLS, CDR2 YYNGEE. The CDR3 is made up of 18 amino acids. The chain's CDR3 is CASSVARTSGNSYNEQFF. The DNA of the CDR3 is TGTGCCAGCAGCGTAGCCAGGACTAGCGGTAACTCCTACAATGAGCAGTTCTTC.

V usage is TRBV14 and J usage is TRBJ2-5; 8 positions match TRBD2. The J segment lost 2 bases and the V segment lost 2 bases, leaving 4 bases of the junction unmatched. Germline CDR1 reads SGHDN; CDR2 reads FVKESK. The CDR3 loop spans 15 amino acids. DNA of the CDR3: TGTGCCAGCAGCCAACTAGCGGGCATACAAGAGACCCAGTACTTC. It specifies CASSQLAGIQETQYF. Supplemented by reference TRBV14 and TRBJ2-5, the full variable domain reads EAGVTQFPSHSVIEKGQTVTLRCDPISGHDNLYWYRRVMGKEIKFLLHFVKESKQDESGMPNNRFLAERTGGTYSTLKVQPAELEDSGVYFCASSQLAGIQETQYFGPGTRLLVL.

The chain links TRBV9 to TRBJ2-2; 7 bases map to TRBD1. The CDR3 is 15 amino acids. V trimming: 0 bases; J trimming: 3 bases; junction bases outside the gene matches: 2. Per germline, CDR1 SGDLS and CDR2 YYNGEE. In nucleotides, the CDR3 is TGTGCCAGCAGCGTAGGACAGGGAGACACCGGGGAGCTGTTTTTT. Protein sequence: CASSVGQGDTGELFF.

The V gene is TRBV10-3, the J gene TRBJ2-1; D may be TRBD2 (6 bases). Trimming took 2 bases from V and 0 from J, leaving 14 bases between them. CDR3 length: 17 amino acids. Germline values: CDR1 ENHRY, CDR2 SYGVKD. CDR3 amino acids: CAISETSGLSSYNEQFF. The CDR3 bases are TGTGCCATCAGTGAGACCAGCGGGTTAAGCTCCTACAATGAGCAGTTCTTC.

V is TRBV3-1 (or the pseudogene TRBV3-2) and J is TRBJ1-6, with D tentatively TRBD1 (6 bases). V lost 0 bases, J lost 10 bases, and 13 bases lay in between. CDR3 length: 15 amino acids. Germline values: CDR1 LGHDT, CDR2 YNNKEL (reference sequence). The CDR3, as DNA: TGTGCCAGCAGCCAAGACAGGGGCTGGGACTCACCCCTCCACTTT. This codes for CASSQDRGWDSPLHF.

This chain links TRBV28 with TRBJ2-3; TRBD1 agrees at 7 bases. V was clipped by 8 bases and J by 1 base; unmatched bases: 6. There are 14 residues in the CDR3. The germline gives CDR1 MDHEN, CDR2 SYDVKM. The CDR3 DNA reads TGTGCCAGCTATCCCGACAGGGGCACAGATACGCAGTATTTT. Residues: CASYPDRGTDTQYF.

J is TRBJ2-3 and V is TRBV29-1, with a weak D call TRBD2 (5 bases). V shed 4 bases and J shed 1 base, with 18 bases lying between them. Germline V gene sequence: CDR1 SQVTM, CDR2 ANQGSEA. This CDR3 is 16 amino acids long. DNA of the CDR3: TGCAGCGTTGTCACGTTGGGCGGGTTAGGCACAGATACGCAGTATTTT. Amino acid sequence: CSVVTLGGLGTDTQYF.

This rearrangement joins TRBV4-1 to TRBJ1-4; TRBD1 aligns across 9 bases. With V trimmed by 5 bases and J by 4 bases, 11 bases remained unmatched. The CDR3 runs to 17 residues. CDR1 MGHRA and CDR2 YSYEKL come from the germline V gene. CDR3 residues: CASSTLPPGQGNEKLFF. The DNA of the CDR3 is TGCGCCAGCAGCACACTACCTCCGGGACAGGGTAATGAAAAACTGTTTTTT.

This chain joins TRBV28 and TRBJ1-2; no reliable D call. Germline CDR1 reads MDHEN; CDR2 reads SYDVKM. Trimming cost V 4 bases and J 2 bases, with 8 bases left between them. This CDR3 contains 13 residues. CDR3 loop: CASSSPGNYGYTF. DNA of the CDR3: TGTGCCAGCAGTTCCCCGGGCAACTATGGCTACACCTTC.